Listed below are T cell receptor beta chains from one sample, sequenced in a study of blood T cells in healthy people across ages. From the 5' RACE reads, TCRdb called clonotypes with MiXCR, one entry per CDR3 protein. The table lists about 800,000 distinct CDR3 sequences, roughly 25% of them singletons, with more than 3% in the top ten. This sample was shared with a second study, whose subject was T cells of mothers and their children.

Sequencing used blood. These receptors came from a boy under 18 in good health. Both conserved end residues are part of each CDR3. D genes are given only for firm matches. Expanded clones are given a class, and other clones once, few, many or no size at all.

j_call v_call clone_size d_call cdr3_aa cdr3_nt
TRBJ1-4 TRBV12-3/TRBV12-4 once TRBD1 CASSRTGREKLFF TGTGCCAGCAGTAGGACAGGACGGGAAAAACTGTTTTTT
TRBJ1-1 TRBV27 . TRBD1 CASSPWDSGEAFF TGTGCCAGCAGTCCTTGGGACAGCGGTGAAGCTTTCTTT
TRBJ1-2 TRBV20-1 . TRBD1 CSAAGTGGVYGYTF TGCAGTGCTGCCGGGACAGGGGGCGTCTATGGCTACACCTTC
TRBJ2-5 TRBV28 . TRBD2 CASKKREGPGQETQYF TGTGCCAGCAAAAAGCGGGAGGGCCCTGGGCAAGAGACCCAGTACTTC
TRBJ2-7 TRBV2 . TRBD2 CASRGGLEQYF TGTGCCAGCCGGGGGGGCCTCGAGCAGTACTTC
TRBJ2-1 TRBV3-1 . TRBD2 CASSLGPSGGNEQFF TGTGCCAGCAGCCTAGGGCCATCGGGGGGCAATGAGCAGTTCTTC
TRBJ1-1 TRBV12-3/TRBV12-4 few . CASSLVHLEAFF TGTGCCAGCAGTTTAGTTCATCTTGAAGCTTTCTTT
TRBJ1-4 TRBV28 few . CASGTRNNEEKLFF TGTGCCAGCGGAACGAGAAATAATGAGGAAAAACTGTTTTTT
TRBJ2-1 TRBV14 . . CASSQGLTAGDEQFF TGTGCCAGCAGCCAAGGCTTGACCGCTGGGGATGAGCAGTTCTTC
TRBJ2-3 TRBV28 few TRBD1 CASLQGVWADTQYF TGTGCCAGCCTCCAGGGGGTTTGGGCAGATACGCAGTATTTT
TRBJ2-1 TRBV20-1 . . CSARDVNEQFF TGCAGTGCTAGAGATGTCAATGAGCAGTTCTTC
TRBJ2-7 TRBV4-2 . TRBD1 CASSQDGQGSISYEQYF TGTGCCAGCAGCCAAGATGGACAGGGCAGTATTTCCTACGAGCAGTACTTC
TRBJ2-7 TRBV20-1 . TRBD1 CSARDRGQGAHEQYF TGCAGTGCTAGAGATAGAGGACAGGGGGCCCACGAGCAGTACTTC
TRBJ2-5 TRBV4-3 . TRBD2 CASSQDLRLAGDQETQYF TGCGCCAGCAGCCAAGATCTAAGGCTAGCGGGGGACCAAGAGACCCAGTACTTC
TRBJ1-5 TRBV18 . . CASSHLGKGRDQPQHF TGTGCCAGCTCACATCTGGGAAAGGGACGCGATCAGCCCCAGCATTTT
TRBJ2-7 TRBV11-2 few . CASTDQGYEQYF TGTGCCAGCACCGACCAGGGTTACGAGCAGTACTTC
TRBJ2-7 TRBV27 once . CASSLSGGGFYEQYF TGTGCCAGCAGTTTGTCTGGGGGCGGATTCTACGAGCAGTACTTC
TRBJ2-2 TRBV7-8 many TRBD2 CASSVSGPEPTGELFF TGTGCCAGCAGCGTTAGCGGGCCCGAGCCAACCGGGGAGCTGTTTTTT
TRBJ2-5 TRBV28 . . CASSLIREETQYF TGTGCCAGCAGTTTAATCAGGGAAGAGACCCAGTACTTC
TRBJ2-1 TRBV6-2/TRBV6-3 . . CTSRLPGPPPHNEQFF TGTACCAGCAGGCTACCGGGACCCCCTCCGCACAATGAGCAGTTCTTC
TRBJ2-2 TRBV18 . . CASSPLGQRNTGELFF TGTGCCAGCTCACCACTCGGACAGAGGAACACCGGGGAGCTGTTTTTT
TRBJ2-1 TRBV12-3/TRBV12-4 once TRBD1 CPSRTTLGTGANEQFF TGTCCCAGCAGGACGACGTTAGGGACAGGGGCCAATGAGCAGTTCTTC
TRBJ2-3 TRBV20-1 few . CSVTRVRGTDTQYF TGCAGTGTCACTAGGGTGAGGGGCACAGATACGCAGTATTTT
TRBJ2-7 TRBV11-1 few . CASSPDGHEQYF TGTGCCAGCAGCCCCGACGGCCACGAGCAGTACTTC
TRBJ2-3 TRBV20-1 few . CSGREDTDTQYF TGCAGTGGCAGGGAGGACACAGATACGCAGTATTTT
TRBJ2-2 TRBV7-9 few . CASSYGQTNTGELFF TGTGCCAGCAGCTACGGACAGACGAACACCGGGGAGCTGTTTTTT
TRBJ2-5 TRBV5-6 many . CASSLVGAGETQYF TGTGCCAGCAGCTTGGTGGGGGCCGGGGAGACCCAGTACTTC
TRBJ2-3 TRBV4-3 few . CASSQGWDSTDTQYF TGCGCCAGCAGCCAAGGATGGGATAGCACAGATACGCAGTATTTT